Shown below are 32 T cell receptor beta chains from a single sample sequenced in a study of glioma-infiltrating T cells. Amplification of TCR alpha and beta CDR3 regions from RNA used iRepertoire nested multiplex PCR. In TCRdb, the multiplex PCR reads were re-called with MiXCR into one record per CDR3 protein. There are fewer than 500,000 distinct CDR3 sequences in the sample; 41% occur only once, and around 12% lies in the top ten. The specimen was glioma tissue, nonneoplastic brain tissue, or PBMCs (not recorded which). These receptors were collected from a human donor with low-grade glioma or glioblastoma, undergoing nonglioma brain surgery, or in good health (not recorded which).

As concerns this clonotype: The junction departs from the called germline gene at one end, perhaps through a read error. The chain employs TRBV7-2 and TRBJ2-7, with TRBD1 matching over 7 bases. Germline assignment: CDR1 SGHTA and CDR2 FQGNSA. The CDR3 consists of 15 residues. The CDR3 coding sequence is TGTGCCAGCAGCCCCCCGCCGGGACAGACGTACGAGCAGCACTTC. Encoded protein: CASSPPPGQTYEQHF.

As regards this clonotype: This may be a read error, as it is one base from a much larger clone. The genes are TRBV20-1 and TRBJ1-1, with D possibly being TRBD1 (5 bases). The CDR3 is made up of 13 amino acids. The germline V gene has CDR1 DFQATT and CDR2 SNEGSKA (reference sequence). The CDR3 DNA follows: TGCAGTGCTAGAGAGGGGGGGAACACTGAAGCTTACTTT. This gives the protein CSAREGGNTEAYF.

CDR3 nucleotide sequence: TGCAGTGCTAGTGATCGGGCACGCCAAGAGACCCAGTACTTC. Protein: CSASDRARQETQYF. This sequence joins TRBV20-1 and TRBJ2-5, with no clear D. Trimming shortened V by 3 bases and J by 1 base, and 12 bases separated the two germline ends. CDR1 DFQATT and CDR2 SNEGSKA come from the germline V gene (reference sequence). The CDR3 extends over 14 amino acids.

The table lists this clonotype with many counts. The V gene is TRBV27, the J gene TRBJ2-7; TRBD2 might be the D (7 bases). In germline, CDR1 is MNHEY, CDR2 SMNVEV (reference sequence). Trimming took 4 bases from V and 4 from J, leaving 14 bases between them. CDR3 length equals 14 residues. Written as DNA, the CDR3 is TGTGCCAGCAGTTCCCGGGGGGCGATTTACGAGCAGTACTTC. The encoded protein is CASSSRGAIYEQYF.

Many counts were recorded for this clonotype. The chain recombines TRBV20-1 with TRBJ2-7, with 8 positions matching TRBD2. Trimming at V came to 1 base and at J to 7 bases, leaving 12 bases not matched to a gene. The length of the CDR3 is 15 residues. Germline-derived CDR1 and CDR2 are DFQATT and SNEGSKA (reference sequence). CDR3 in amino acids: CSARAPTGGLGEQYF. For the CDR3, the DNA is TGCAGTGCTAGAGCACCGACGGGAGGGCTAGGGGAGCAGTACTTC.

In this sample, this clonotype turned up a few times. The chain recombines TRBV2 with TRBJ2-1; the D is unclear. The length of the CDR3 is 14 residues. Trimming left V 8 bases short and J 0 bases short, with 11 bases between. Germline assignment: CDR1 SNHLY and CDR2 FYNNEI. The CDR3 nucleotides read TGTGCCAGCGCGGCGGTTAGCTCCTACAATGAGCAGTTCTTC. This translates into CASAAVSSYNEQFF. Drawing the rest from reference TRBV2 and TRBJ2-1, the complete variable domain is EPEVTQTPSHQVTQMGQEVILRCVPISNHLYFYWYRQILGQKVEFLVSFYNNEISEKSEIFDDQFSVERPDGSNFTLKIRSTKLEDSAMYFCASAAVSSYNEQFFGPGTRLTVL.

CDR3 residues: CASSQAGTGADTQYF. CDR3 nucleotide sequence: TGCGCCAGCAGCCAGGCCGGGACAGGCGCAGATACGCAGTATTTT. V and J are TRBV4-3 and TRBJ2-3; the match to TRBD1 covers 8 bases. The CDR3 spans 15 residues. CDR1 and CDR2 (germline): LGHNA, YSLEER. Unmatched junction bases numbered 6, after V lost 3 bases and J lost 4 bases.

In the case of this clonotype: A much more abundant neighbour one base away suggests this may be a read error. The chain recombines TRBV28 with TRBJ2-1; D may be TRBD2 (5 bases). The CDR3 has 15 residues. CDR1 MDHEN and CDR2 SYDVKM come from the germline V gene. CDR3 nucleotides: TGTGCCAGCAGCCCAACTAGAGTCTCCTACAATGAGCAGTCCTTC. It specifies CASSPTRVSYNEQSF. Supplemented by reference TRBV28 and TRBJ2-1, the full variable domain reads DVKVTQSSRYLVKRTGEKVFLECVQDMDHENMFWYRQDPGLGLRLIYFSYDVKMKEKGDIPEGYSVSREKKERFSLILESASTNQTSMYLCASSPTRVSYNEQSFGPGTRLTVL.

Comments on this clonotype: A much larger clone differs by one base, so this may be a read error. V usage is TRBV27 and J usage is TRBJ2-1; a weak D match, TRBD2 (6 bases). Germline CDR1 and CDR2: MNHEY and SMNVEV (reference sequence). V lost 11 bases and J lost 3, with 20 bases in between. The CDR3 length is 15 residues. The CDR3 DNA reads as TGTGCCGGCTCTCGCCCCGGAGGGAACTACAATGAGCAGTTCTTC. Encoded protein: CAGSRPGGNYNEQFF.

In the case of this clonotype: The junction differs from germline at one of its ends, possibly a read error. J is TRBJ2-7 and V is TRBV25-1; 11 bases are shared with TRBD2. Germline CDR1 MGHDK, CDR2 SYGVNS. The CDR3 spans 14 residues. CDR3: CAVGLAGGAGEQCF. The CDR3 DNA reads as TGTGCCGTGGGGCTAGCGGGAGGAGCGGGCGAGCAGTGCTTC.

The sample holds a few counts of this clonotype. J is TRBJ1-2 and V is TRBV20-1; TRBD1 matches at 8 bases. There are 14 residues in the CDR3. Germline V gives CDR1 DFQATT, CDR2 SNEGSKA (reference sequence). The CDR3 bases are TGCAGGGCTGAAAAGACAGGGGTTTGGTATGGCTACACCTTC. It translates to CRAEKTGVWYGYTF.

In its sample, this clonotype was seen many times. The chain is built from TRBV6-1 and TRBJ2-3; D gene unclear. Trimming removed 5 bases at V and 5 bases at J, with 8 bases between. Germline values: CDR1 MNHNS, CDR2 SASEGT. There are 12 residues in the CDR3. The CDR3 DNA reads TGTGCCAGCAGTACCAAAGGAGATACGCAGTATTTT. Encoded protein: CASSTKGDTQYF.

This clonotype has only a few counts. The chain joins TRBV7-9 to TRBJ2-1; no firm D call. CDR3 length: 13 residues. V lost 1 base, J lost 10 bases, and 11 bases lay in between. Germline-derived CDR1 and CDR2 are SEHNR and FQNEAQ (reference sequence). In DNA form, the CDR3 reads TGTGCCAGCAGCTTAGTCGTAGATAGGGAGCAGTTCTTC. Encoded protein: CASSLVVDREQFF.

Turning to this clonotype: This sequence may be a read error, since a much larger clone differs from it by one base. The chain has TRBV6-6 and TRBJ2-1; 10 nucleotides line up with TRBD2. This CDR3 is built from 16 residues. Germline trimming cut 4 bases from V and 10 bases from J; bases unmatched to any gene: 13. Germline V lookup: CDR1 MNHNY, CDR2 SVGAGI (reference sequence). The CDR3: CASSLTEGLARKEQFF. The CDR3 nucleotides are TGTGCCAGCAGTTTAACCGAGGGACTAGCGCGGAAGGAGCAGTTCTTC.

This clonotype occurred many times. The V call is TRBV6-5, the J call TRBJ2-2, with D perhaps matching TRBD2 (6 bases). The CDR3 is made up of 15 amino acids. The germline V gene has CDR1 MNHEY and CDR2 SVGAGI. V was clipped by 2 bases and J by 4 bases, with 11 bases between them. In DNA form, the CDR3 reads TGTGCCAGCAGTTACGGGACTTCAATCACCGGGGAGCTGTTTTTT. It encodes CASSYGTSITGELFF.

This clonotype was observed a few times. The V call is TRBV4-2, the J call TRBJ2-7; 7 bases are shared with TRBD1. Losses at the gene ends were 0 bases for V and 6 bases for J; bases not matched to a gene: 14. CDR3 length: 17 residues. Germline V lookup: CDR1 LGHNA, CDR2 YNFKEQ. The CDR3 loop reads CASSQEPQGQLGREQYF. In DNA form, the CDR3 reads TGTGCCAGCAGCCAAGAACCCCAGGGACAGTTAGGTCGCGAGCAGTACTTC.

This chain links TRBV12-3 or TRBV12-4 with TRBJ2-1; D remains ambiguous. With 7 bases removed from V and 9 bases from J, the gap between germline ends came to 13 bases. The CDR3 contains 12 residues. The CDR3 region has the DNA TGTGCCAGCACTCCCCGATTCACTGAGCAGTTCTTC. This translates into CASTPRFTEQFF.

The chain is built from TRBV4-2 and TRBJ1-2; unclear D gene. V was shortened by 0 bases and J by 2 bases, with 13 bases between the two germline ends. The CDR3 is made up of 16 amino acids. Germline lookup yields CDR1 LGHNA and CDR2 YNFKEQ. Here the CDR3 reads CASSQDGGGPNYGYTF. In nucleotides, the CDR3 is TGTGCCAGCAGCCAAGATGGTGGCGGTCCCAACTATGGCTACACCTTC.

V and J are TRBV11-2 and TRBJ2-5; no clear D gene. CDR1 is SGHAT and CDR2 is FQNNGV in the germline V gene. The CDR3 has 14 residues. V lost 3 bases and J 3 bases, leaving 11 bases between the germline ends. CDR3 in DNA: TGTGCCAGCAGCTTCCAAATGGGAAAAGAGACCCAGTACTTC. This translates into CASSFQMGKETQYF.

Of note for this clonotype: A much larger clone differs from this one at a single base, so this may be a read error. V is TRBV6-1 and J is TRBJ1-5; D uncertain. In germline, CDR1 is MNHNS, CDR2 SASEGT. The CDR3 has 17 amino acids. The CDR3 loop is CASSLRVGGISNQHQHF. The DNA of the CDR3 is TGTGCCAGCAGTTTACGGGTAGGAGGTATCAGCAATCAGCACCAGCATTTT.

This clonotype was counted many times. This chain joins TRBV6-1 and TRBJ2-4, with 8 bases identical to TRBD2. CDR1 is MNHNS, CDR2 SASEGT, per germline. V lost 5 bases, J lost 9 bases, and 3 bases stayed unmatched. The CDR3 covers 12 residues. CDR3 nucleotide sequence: TGTGCCAGCAGTCCCAGCGGGGGCATTCAGTACTTC. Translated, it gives CASSPSGGIQYF.

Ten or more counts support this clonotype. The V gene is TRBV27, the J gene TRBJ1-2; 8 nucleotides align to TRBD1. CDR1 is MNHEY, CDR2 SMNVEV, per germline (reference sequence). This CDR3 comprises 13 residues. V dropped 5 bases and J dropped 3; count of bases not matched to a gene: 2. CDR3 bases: TGTGCCAGCAGTCCACAGGGGGACTATGGCTACACCTTC. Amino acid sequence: CASSPQGDYGYTF.

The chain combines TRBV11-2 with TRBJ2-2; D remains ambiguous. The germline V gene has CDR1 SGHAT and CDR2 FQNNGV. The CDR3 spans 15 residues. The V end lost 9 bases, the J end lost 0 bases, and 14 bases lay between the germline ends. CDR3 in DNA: TGTGCCAGTAGTGAGGTGCGAACGAACACCGGGGAGCTGTTTTTT. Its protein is CASSEVRTNTGELFF.

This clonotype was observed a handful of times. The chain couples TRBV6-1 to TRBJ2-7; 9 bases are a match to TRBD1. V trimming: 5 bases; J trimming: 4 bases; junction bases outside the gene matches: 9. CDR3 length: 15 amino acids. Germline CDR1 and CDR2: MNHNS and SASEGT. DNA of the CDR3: TGTGCCAGCAGTTACGTGGACAGGGGAAGGTACGAGCAGTACTTC. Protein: CASSYVDRGRYEQYF.

The CDR3 spells CASSLYTDPRETQYF. DNA of the CDR3: TGTGCCAGCAGCTTGTATACGGACCCACGGGAGACCCAGTACTTC. V and J are TRBV7-9 and TRBJ2-5; no firm D call. V was trimmed by 3 bases and J by 5 bases, leaving 16 bases between them. The V gene's germline CDR1 is SEHNR and CDR2 FQNEAQ (reference sequence). The CDR3 covers 15 residues.

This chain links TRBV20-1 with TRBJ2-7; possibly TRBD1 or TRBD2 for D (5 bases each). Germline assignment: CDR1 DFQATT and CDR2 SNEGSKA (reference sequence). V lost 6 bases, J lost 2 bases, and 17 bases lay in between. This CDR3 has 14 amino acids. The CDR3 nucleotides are TGCAGTGCCTACCGGGACGAATACCCCTACGAGCAGTACTTC. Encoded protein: CSAYRDEYPYEQYF.

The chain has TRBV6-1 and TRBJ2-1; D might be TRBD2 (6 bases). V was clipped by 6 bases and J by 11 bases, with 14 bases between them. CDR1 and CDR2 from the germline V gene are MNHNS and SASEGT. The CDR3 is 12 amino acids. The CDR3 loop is CASSLALPKQFF. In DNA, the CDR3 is TGTGCCAGCAGCCTAGCGTTACCGAAGCAGTTCTTC.

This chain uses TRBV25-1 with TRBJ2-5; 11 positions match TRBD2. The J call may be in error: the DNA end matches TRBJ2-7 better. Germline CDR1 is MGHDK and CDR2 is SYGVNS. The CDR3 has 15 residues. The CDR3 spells CASSDVLAGAYEQYF. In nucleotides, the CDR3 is TGTGCCAGCAGTGACGTACTAGCGGGAGCCTACGAGCAGTACTTC.

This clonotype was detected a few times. The CDR3 sequence is CSARAGWDAEAFF. In nucleotides, the CDR3 is TGCAGTGCTAGGGCGGGCTGGGACGCTGAAGCTTTCTTT. The rearrangement joins TRBV20-1 to TRBJ1-1; tentatively, D is TRBD1 (5 bases). Germline-derived CDR1 and CDR2 are DFQATT and SNEGSKA (reference sequence). Deletions cut 3 bases from V and 6 bases from J, with 14 bases between. This CDR3 has 13 residues.

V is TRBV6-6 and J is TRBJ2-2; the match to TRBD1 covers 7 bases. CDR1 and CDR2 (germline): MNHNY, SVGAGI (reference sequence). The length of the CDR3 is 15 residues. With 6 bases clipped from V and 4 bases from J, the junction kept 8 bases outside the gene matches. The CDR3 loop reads CASSRDRVFTGELFF. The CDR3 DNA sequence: TGTGCCAGCAGCCGGGACAGAGTTTTCACCGGGGAGCTGTTTTTT.

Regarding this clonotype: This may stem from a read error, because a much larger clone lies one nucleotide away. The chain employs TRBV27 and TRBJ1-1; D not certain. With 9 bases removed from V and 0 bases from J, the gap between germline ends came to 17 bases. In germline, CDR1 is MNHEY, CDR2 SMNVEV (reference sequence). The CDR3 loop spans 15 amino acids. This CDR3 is CASLPIERMNTEAFF. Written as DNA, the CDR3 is TGTGCCAGTTTGCCAATCGAGCGTATGAACACTGAAGCTTTCTTT.

The chain's CDR3 is CSVVSCYEQYF. Written as DNA, the CDR3 is TGCAGCGTTGTGAGTTGCTACGAGCAGTACTTC. The V call is TRBV29-1, the J call TRBJ2-7, with D hard to call. Germline assignment: CDR1 SQVTM and CDR2 ANQGSEA. The CDR3 extends over 11 amino acids. The V end lost 4 bases, the J end lost 3 bases, and 7 bases lay between the germline ends.